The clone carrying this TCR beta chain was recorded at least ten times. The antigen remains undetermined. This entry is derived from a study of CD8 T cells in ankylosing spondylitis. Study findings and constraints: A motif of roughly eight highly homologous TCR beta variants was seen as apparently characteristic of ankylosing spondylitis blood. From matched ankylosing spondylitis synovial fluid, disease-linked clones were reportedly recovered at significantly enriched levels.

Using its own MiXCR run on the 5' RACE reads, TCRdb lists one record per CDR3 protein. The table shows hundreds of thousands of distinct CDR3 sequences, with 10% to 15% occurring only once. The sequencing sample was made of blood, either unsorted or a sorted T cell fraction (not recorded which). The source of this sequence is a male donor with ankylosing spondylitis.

This CDR3 is CSANRGPEQFF. CDR3 bases: TGCAGCGCTAACAGAGGCCCTGAGCAGTTCTTC. V is TRBV29-1 and J is TRBJ2-1, with D uncertain. From germline, CDR1 is SQVTM and CDR2 ANQGSEA. The CDR3 consists of 11 residues. Trimming shortened V by 7 bases and J by 9 bases, and 13 bases separated the two germline ends.